This T cell receptor beta chain appears in the sequencing data of a study of T-cell memory formation after mild COVID-19. Findings of the study overall: Second-wave clones with a day 37 peak had unconfirmed SARS-CoV-2 specificity.

This clonotype has only a few counts. The antigen remains undetermined. TCRdb redid the calling of the 5' RACE reads with MiXCR, one entry per CDR3 protein. The table lists fewer than 650,000 distinct CDR3 sequences, approximately 15% of them singletons, with about 8.6% in the top ten. Trimming took 5 bases from V and 14 from J; bases not matched to a gene: 6. CDR3 length: 13 amino acids. Germline V gives CDR1 MNHEY, CDR2 SVGAGI. This receptor was identified in an adult woman who had mild COVID-19 (a few samples of this study predate the infection). Cell type and time point are not known. The chain recombines TRBV6-5 with TRBJ1-6; TRBD1 aligns across 10 bases. Sequencing used PBMCs or a T cell subset sorted from them (not recorded which). The CDR3 sequence is CASSATGTGALHF. CDR3 coding DNA: TGTGCCAGCAGTGCAACCGGGACAGGGGCCCTCCACTTT.